These 9 T cell receptor beta chains originate from one sample sequenced in a study of early T cells in non-severe SARS-CoV-2 infection (TCRdb year 2021). The method behind the library was 5' RACE. Sequencing used a NextSeq 500. Through fastp at Q25 and MiXCR, TCRdb rebuilt clones from the public reads, retaining in-frame beta chains. Every entry covers one CDR3 protein and lists the most common genes and DNA from its rows. Present in this sample are 45,000 to 75,000 distinct CDR3 sequences, approximately 9% of which were seen just once. Together, the top ten hold approximately 18% of the sample. Sequencing was carried out using whole blood. Source of these receptors: an adult who was a healthcare worker with PCR-confirmed SARS-CoV-2 infection or an uninfected control (not recorded which).

The genes are TRBV6-2 or TRBV6-3 and TRBJ2-7, with 7 bases that match TRBD1. Germline values: CDR1 MNHEY, CDR2 SVGEGT. The V and J ends lost 2 bases and 2 bases, in that order; junction bases with no gene match: 3. This CDR3 spans 14 amino acids. The DNA for the CDR3 is TGTGCCAGCAGTTACCGGGGACAGACCTACGAGCAGTACTTC. It is translated as CASSYRGQTYEQYF.

J is TRBJ2-7 and V is TRBV10-3; D gene uncertain. Germline V gene lookup returns CDR1 ENHRY and CDR2 SYGVKD. V was cut by 7 bases and J by 2 bases, with 9 bases left in between. The CDR3 is 12 amino acids. The CDR3 region has the DNA TGTGCCATCAAGGACCAAGCCTACGAGCAGTACTTC. Its translation: CAIKDQAYEQYF.

The chain carries TRBV18 and TRBJ2-3; D gene uncertain. This CDR3 comprises 16 residues. The germline V and J ends were trimmed by 5 bases and 1 base, with 16 bases remaining between them. The germline gives CDR1 KGHSH, CDR2 LQKENI. CDR3 in DNA: TGTGCCAGCTCATCCCTCCCCGTAGATCGCACAGATACGCAGTATTTT. Translating it yields CASSSLPVDRTDTQYF.

This clonotype was seen a few times. The chain links TRBV6-5 to TRBJ1-2; a possible D gene is TRBD1 (5 bases). Germline-derived CDR1 and CDR2 are MNHEY and SVGAGI. V shed 6 bases and J shed 3 bases, with 14 bases lying between them. The CDR3 is made up of 14 amino acids. The CDR3 spells CASSKAGVHYGYTF. In nucleotides, the CDR3 is TGTGCCAGCAGCAAGGCGGGGGTCCACTATGGCTACACCTTC.

This clonotype has only a few counts. The rearrangement links TRBV10-3 to TRBJ2-7; the D gene could be TRBD1 or TRBD2 (5 bases each). Germline V gene sequence: CDR1 ENHRY, CDR2 SYGVKD. The CDR3 covers 14 residues. Trimming took 0 bases from V and 2 from J, leaving 8 bases between them. CDR3 nucleotides: TGTGCCATCAGTGAGTCGGGGACGACCTACGAGCAGTACTTC. Translating it yields CAISESGTTYEQYF.

In the case of this clonotype: A junction end diverges from the germline sequence, so it may reflect a read error. The J gene is TRBJ1-1, the V gene TRBV7-2; maybe TRBD1 (5 bases). The CDR3 covers 13 residues. Germline CDR1 and CDR2: SGHTA and FQGNSA. The CDR3 loop is CASSWDGNSEAFF. Here the CDR3 DNA reads TGTGCCAGCAGCTGGGACGGGAACAGTGAAGCTTTCTTT.

In its sample, this clonotype was seen a few times. The V and J genes are TRBV19 and TRBJ1-5, with no clear D. The CDR3 is 12 amino acids. V lost 3 bases, J lost 4 bases, and 4 bases lay in between. CDR1 and CDR2 (germline): LNHDA, SQIVND (reference sequence). As DNA, the CDR3 is TGTGCCAGTAGTATCGGGAATCAGCCCCAGCATTTT. It specifies CASSIGNQPQHF.

This chain joins TRBV2 and TRBJ2-7, with D perhaps TRBD2 (6 bases). Trimming cost V 5 bases and J 0 bases, with 17 bases left between them. This CDR3 has 16 amino acids. In germline, CDR1 is SNHLY, CDR2 FYNNEI. The chain's CDR3 is CASSSLTGTASYEQYF. In DNA, the CDR3 is TGTGCCAGCAGTTCCCTGACCGGGACTGCCTCCTACGAGCAGTACTTC.

This CDR3 reads CASSRRLADGELFF. CDR3 in DNA: TGTGCCAGCAGTAGACGACTAGCCGACGGGGAGCTGTTTTTT. This chain connects TRBV6-2 or TRBV6-3 to TRBJ2-2, with 7 bases lining up with TRBD2. The CDR3 is 14 amino acids. V lost 5 bases, J lost 7 bases, and 7 bases stayed unmatched. Germline CDR1 is MNHEY and CDR2 is SVGEGT.